Sequencing of this T cell receptor (beta chain) was carried out in a study of blood T cell repertoires in COVID-19 (dated by TCRdb to 2019 to 2021). Regarding the research as a whole: Samples covering the acute and convalescent phases of COVID-19 were provided by collaborators in the United States, Italy and Spain. The prospective study material was composed of cDNA or gDNA derived from T cells, B-cell-depleted T cells, or PBMCs. Deeply sampled blood TCRbeta repertoires from subjects exposed to, actively infected with, or recovered from COVID-19 were included in the dataset. The repertoires were made available in a free public database intended to serve as a resource for research on the immune response to SARS-CoV-2. Samples were obtained from the ongoing ImmuneRACE study (first 160 participants) and from some 1,300 subjects provided by 6 global collaborators. Sample metadata almost always included a de-identified subject ID, COVID-19 status, age in years and sex. Where available, HLA class I and class II types were obtained from metadata supplied by the sample provider rather than from assay-based typing. Broader findings and caveats from the paper: How much clinical and demographic metadata was included differed by source and by participant, and the metadata was provided uncurated.

From cysteine to phenylalanine, the CDR3 is 14 amino acids long. The entry retains the CDR3 DNA only, 42 bases that are in frame from base 1. Trimming costs V 1 base and J 8 bases, and their ends lie 15 bases apart. Looking up the germline V gene yields CDR1 SGHRS and CDR2 YFSETQ. TCRbeta CDR3 regions were amplified from genomic DNA by means of the immunoSEQ Assay, a bias-controlled multiplex PCR. On the study's bioinformatics: Within the assay, amplification of reference gene primers was used to estimate how many nucleated cells each sample contained. Sequence reads were collapsed and filtered to measure the absolute abundance of every unique TCRbeta CDR3 rearrangement. For each sample, productive Simpson clonality was calculated by taking the square root of Simpson's diversity index across productive rearrangements. TCRdb took over this immuneACCESS table, retaining in-frame rearrangements with V and J assigned. Such tables are incomplete; in checked studies, under half of the missing clones stem from an unresolved V gene, and the remainder is unexplained. The V and J calls and clone size are taken from that table; D and trimming were inferred from the DNA. The sample table shows around 130,000 clones, and around 86% are seen once. About 16% of the sample goes to the ten largest clones.

On this clone: It lacks a known antigen. No per-base quality is available; no much larger clone lies one base away.

A second Seattle source provided samples from volunteer blood donors who had recovered from COVID-19. Whole blood was collected in K2EDTA tubes by collaborating institutions according to the institutions' own protocols. For TCRbeta analysis, collaborators shipped samples in one of three forms: frozen whole blood, isolated PBMCs, or DNA extracted from either of those sample types. The sequence came from a woman between 45 and 65 years old who had recovered from COVID-19. The specimen sequenced was peripheral blood. In this chain, TRBV5-1 is recombined with TRBJ1-2, with no confidently assigned D gene. The CDR3 has the sequence CASSLSDTAFGYTF. The nucleotides read TGCGCCAGCAGCTTGTCCGACACCGCTTTCGGCTACACCTTC.